This T cell receptor beta chain originates from a study of blood T cell repertoires in COVID-19. Across the study: Some COVID-19 samples were acute and others convalescent; all came from the United States, Italy and Spain. Sources were T cells, B-cell-depleted T cells, or PBMCs; the material itself was cDNA or gDNA.

Original handling: Estimated nucleated cell counts came from reference gene primer amplification. TCRdb keeps only in-frame clones here, not all; method: immunoSEQ multiplex PCR. Clone size and V and J calls were adopted from that table, with D and trimming inferred from the DNA. The repertoire includes more than 70,000 clones, 75% to 85% of them detected once, and 10% sits in the top ten. V lost 0 bases and J lost 5, with 14 bases in between. Germline CDR1 is LGHDT and CDR2 is YNNKEL (reference sequence). This CDR3 comprises 15 residues. This sequence originates from a woman in her 70s with acute or convalescent COVID-19. Sequencing input: peripheral blood. The chain uses TRBV3-1 (or the pseudogene TRBV3-2) and TRBJ2-7; maybe TRBD2 (5 bases). For the CDR3, the DNA is TGTGCCAGCAGCCAAGATTTCGGGCAGACTAACGAGCAGTACTTC. This encodes CASSQDFGQTNEQYF.